Below are 26 T cell receptor beta chains sequenced from a single sample in a study of T cell changes during pregnancy in multiple sclerosis. Assay used: immunoSEQ multiplex PCR; TCRdb lists only in-frame clones, some missing. The sample includes around 96,000 clones, 90% to 95% of them seen just once. Sequencing used peripheral blood, obtained in the third trimester of pregnancy. These receptors were obtained from a female donor with multiple sclerosis, enrolled in a pregnancy study.

The rearrangement joins TRBV5-1 to TRBJ2-3, with D hard to call. This CDR3 comprises 13 residues. Per the germline V gene, CDR1 is SGHRS and CDR2 is YFSETQ. Trimming removed 5 bases from V and 0 bases from J, with 7 bases in between. The CDR3 is CASRPESTDTQYF. The CDR3 coding sequence is TGCGCCAGCAGACCCGAGAGCACAGATACGCAGTATTTT.

This chain joins TRBV11-1 and TRBJ1-1; D is possibly TRBD1 (5 bases). This CDR3 spans 14 amino acids. Between the trimmed V and J ends, which lost 5 bases and 1 base, there was a span of 11 bases. Germline V gene data show CDR1 as SGHAT and CDR2 as FQDESV (reference sequence). The CDR3 nucleotides read TGTGCCAGCAGCCTAACAGGTGGGAACACTGAAGCTTTCTTT. Translation: CASSLTGGNTEAFF.

The J gene is TRBJ2-3, the V gene TRBV30, with TRBD2 matching over 13 bases. Trimming took 3 bases from V and 10 from J; bases not matched to a gene: 7. The CDR3 spans 14 residues. Germline V gene data show CDR1 as GTSNPN and CDR2 as SVGIG (reference sequence). Here the CDR3 reads CAWRAGTSGASQYF. The CDR3, as DNA: TGTGCCTGGAGGGCCGGGACTAGCGGGGCTTCGCAGTATTTT.

On this clone itself: Relative to the germline gene, one junction end is altered; a read error may explain this. The chain is built from TRBV6-1 and TRBJ1-1, with D uncertain. The CDR3 spans 14 residues. Germline V gives CDR1 MNHNS, CDR2 SASEGT. The CDR3 protein is CASSEVVTNTEAFF. In DNA form, the CDR3 reads TGTGCCAGCAGCGAAGTGGTGACTAACACTGAAGCTTTCTTT.

The J gene is TRBJ2-7, the V gene TRBV25-1; TRBD1 agrees at 7 bases. The CDR3 is 13 residues long. Germline V CDR1 and CDR2: MGHDK, SYGVNS. After removal of 4 bases from V and 2 bases from J, the junction contained 2 bases not matched to a gene. The CDR3 reads CASSVTGAYEQYF. The CDR3 nucleotides read TGTGCCAGCAGTGTTACAGGGGCCTACGAGCAGTACTTC.

The chain recombines TRBV6-1 with TRBJ2-1; TRBD1 matches 9 bases. The CDR3 extends over 15 amino acids. The germline V gene has CDR1 MNHNS and CDR2 SASEGT. Germline trimming cut 6 bases from V and 4 bases from J; bases unmatched to any gene: 7. The CDR3 sequence: CASSDRGSKYNEQFF. As DNA, the CDR3 is TGTGCCAGCAGCGACAGGGGGTCTAAATACAATGAGCAGTTCTTC.

This chain joins TRBV21-1 and TRBJ1-1. TRBV21-1 is an annotated pseudogene. CDR3 length equals 15 residues. The CDR3 here is CASSKEAGGRTEAFF. The CDR3 DNA follows: TGTGCCAGCAGCAAAGAAGCCGGGGGGCGTACTGAAGCTTTCTTT.

This chain uses TRBV15 with TRBJ1-5, with 9 bases fitting TRBD1. J lost 4 bases, V lost 0 bases, and 4 bases had no gene match. The CDR3 covers 16 residues. CDR1 LNHNV and CDR2 YYDKDF come from the germline V gene (reference sequence). The CDR3 here is CATSRDHGTGNQPQHF. CDR3 sequence (DNA): TGTGCCACCAGCAGAGACCACGGGACAGGGAATCAGCCCCAGCATTTT.

The V gene is TRBV7-5, the J gene TRBJ2-7; TRBD1 is taken as the D call from the table, unchecked against the DNA. TRBV7-5 is reported as a pseudogene. This CDR3 contains 12 residues. The CDR3 region has the DNA TGTGCCAGAAGCCACGGACACTACGAGCAGTACTTC. Amino acids: CARSHGHYEQYF.

V usage is TRBV4-1 and J usage is TRBJ2-1; D is unresolved. From germline, CDR1 is MGHRA and CDR2 YSYEKL. The CDR3 runs 15 residues. Trimming left V 4 bases short and J 0 bases short, with 10 bases between. CDR3 loop: CASSRTESSYNEQFF. The CDR3, as DNA: TGCGCCAGCAGCCGCACGGAGAGCTCCTACAATGAGCAGTTCTTC.

This sequence joins TRBV9 and TRBJ2-7, with TRBD1 matching 9 bases. This CDR3 comprises 13 residues. J was trimmed by 2 bases and V by 4 bases; bases with no gene match: 1. From germline, CDR1 is SGDLS and CDR2 YYNGEE. The CDR3 DNA sequence: TGTGCCAGCAGCCGACAGGGGGCCTACGAGCAGTACTTC. This sequence encodes CASSRQGAYEQYF. The whole variable domain, remainder taken from reference TRBV9 and TRBJ2-7, is DSGVTQTPKHLITATGQRVTLRCSPRSGDLSVYWYQQSLDQGLQFLIQYYNGEERAKGNILERFSAQQFPDLHSELNLSSLELGDSALYFCASSRQGAYEQYFGPGTRLTVT.

This clone appeared a few times. This chain joins TRBV28 and TRBJ2-7, with D uncertain. This CDR3 has 12 amino acids. Trimming cost V 3 bases and J 9 bases, with 12 bases left between them. Germline loops: CDR1 MDHEN, CDR2 SYDVKM. The CDR3 DNA follows: TGTGCCAGCAGTTTTGAGGATTTAGCGCAGTACTTC. Its protein is CASSFEDLAQYF.

About this clone itself: A junction boundary mismatches the germline segment, possibly from a read error. V is TRBV6-5 and J is TRBJ2-3, with D unclear. The length of the CDR3 is 14 residues. Germline V lookup: CDR1 MNHEY, CDR2 SVGAGI. CDR3 sequence: CASSDSLTPDTQYF. CDR3 coding DNA: TGTGCCAGCAGTGACTCCCTAACCCCAGATACGCAGTATTTT.

The chain couples TRBV11-2 to TRBJ1-3; D gene unclear. This CDR3 region has 14 residues. V shed 5 bases and J shed 0 bases, with 8 bases lying between them. Germline CDR1 SGHAT, CDR2 FQNNGV. The CDR3 coding sequence is TGTGCCAGCAGCGGAGGAAGCTCTGGAAACACCATATATTTT. Translation gives CASSGGSSGNTIYF.

In DNA, the CDR3 is TGCGCCAGCAGCACACAAGTGGGCTCCGAGCAGTACTTC. Protein sequence: CASSTQVGSEQYF. The chain employs TRBV5-1 and TRBJ2-7; D not resolved. The germline V gene has CDR1 SGHRS and CDR2 YFSETQ. This CDR3 is 13 amino acids long. V lost 4 bases to trimming and J lost 6 bases, with 14 bases between them. The full variable domain, in which reference TRBV5-1 and TRBJ2-7 provide the parts outside the CDR3, is KAGVTQTPRYLIKTRGQQVTLSCSPISGHRSVSWYQQTPGQGLQFLFEYFSETQRNKGNFPGRFSGRQFSNSRSEMNVSTLELGDSALYLCASSTQVGSEQYFGPGTRLTVT.

The chain is built from TRBV18 and TRBJ1-1, with 7 bases matching TRBD1. The V segment lost 3 bases and the J segment 11 bases; nucleotides outside the gene matches: 12. CDR3 length equals 14 residues. Germline CDR1 and CDR2: KGHSH and LQKENI. CDR3: CASSPLDREEFAFF. CDR3 DNA: TGTGCCAGCTCACCCCTCGACAGGGAAGAGTTTGCTTTCTTT.

The chain links TRBV4-2 to TRBJ2-1; the match to TRBD2 covers 16 bases. The CDR3 extends over 16 amino acids. V dropped 8 bases and J dropped 9; count of bases not matched to a gene: 10. The germline gives CDR1 LGHNA, CDR2 YNFKEQ. This CDR3 is CASAQTGTSGRAEQFF. In nucleotides, the CDR3 is TGTGCCAGCGCCCAAACCGGGACTAGCGGGAGGGCTGAGCAGTTCTTC.

This sequence joins TRBV4-2 and TRBJ1-1, with D perhaps TRBD1 (5 bases). The V end lost 1 base, the J end lost 6 bases, and 18 bases lay between the germline ends. This CDR3 is 16 amino acids long. Germline V lookup: CDR1 LGHNA, CDR2 YNFKEQ. The CDR3 DNA reads TGTGCCAGCAGCCAAGCGGCAGGGCGGGGGATCCCTGAAGCTTTCTTT. Translating gives CASSQAAGRGIPEAFF.

This chain joins TRBV19 and TRBJ2-3; D uncertain. Trimming stripped 3 bases from V and 6 bases from J, with 10 bases between. Per the germline V gene, CDR1 is LNHDA and CDR2 is SQIVND (reference sequence). The CDR3 contains 13 residues. In DNA form, the CDR3 reads TGTGCCAGTAGTATTAGTAGATCGGATACGCAGTATTTT. Its translation: CASSISRSDTQYF. Together with reference TRBV19 and TRBJ2-3, the CDR3 gives the full variable domain: DGGITQSPKYLFRKEGQNVTLSCEQNLNHDAMYWYRQDPGQGLRLIYYSQIVNDFQKGDIAEGYSVSREKKESFPLTVTSAQKNPTAFYLCASSISRSDTQYFGPGTRLTVL.

The rearrangement joins TRBV7-9 to TRBJ2-7, with D maybe TRBD1 (6 bases). V was trimmed by 6 bases and J by 6 bases, leaving 12 bases between them. Germline CDR1 reads SEHNR; CDR2 reads FQNEAQ (reference sequence). This CDR3 comprises 12 residues. The CDR3 sequence: CASSPTGFEQYF. The CDR3 DNA reads as TGTGCCAGCAGTCCTACAGGGTTCGAGCAGTACTTC.

The V and J genes are TRBV4-2 and TRBJ2-2, with 8 bases matching TRBD1. Germline CDR1 is LGHNA and CDR2 is YNFKEQ. V shed 0 bases, J shed 3 bases, and the junction held 3 bases outside the gene matches. The CDR3 consists of 16 residues. CDR3 region: CASSQEGTGHTGELFF. The DNA for the CDR3 is TGTGCCAGCAGCCAAGAAGGGACAGGACACACCGGGGAGCTGTTTTTT.

The chain recombines TRBV29-1 with TRBJ1-1; D perhaps matches TRBD1 (5 bases). V was shortened by 4 bases and J by 1 base, with 7 bases between the two germline ends. Germline lookup yields CDR1 SQVTM and CDR2 ANQGSEA. The CDR3 loop spans 12 amino acids. The DNA for the CDR3 is TGCAGCGTTGTAGGGGAGAACACTGAAGCTTTCTTT. As protein: CSVVGENTEAFF.

The rearrangement uses TRBV28 and TRBJ1-1, with D unresolved. CDR1 and CDR2 (germline): MDHEN, SYDVKM. This CDR3 spans 13 amino acids. The germline V and J ends were trimmed by 5 bases and 4 bases, with 11 bases remaining between them. The CDR3 loop is CASSAREGTEAFF. In DNA form, the CDR3 reads TGTGCCAGCAGTGCCCGTGAGGGCACTGAAGCTTTCTTT.

V gene TRBV6-4 combines with J gene TRBJ2-1, with 8 bases fitting TRBD2. Germline values: CDR1 MRHNA, CDR2 SNTAGT. The CDR3 length is 15 residues. V was clipped by 5 bases and J by 2 bases; unmatched bases: 5. CDR3: CASSSREGPYNEQFF. The CDR3, as DNA: TGTGCCAGCAGTTCACGGGAGGGCCCCTACAATGAGCAGTTCTTC.

The chain carries TRBV19 and TRBJ2-3; TRBD2 is a possible D gene (6 bases). V gave up 5 bases and J gave up 0 bases, with 15 bases separating them. Germline-derived CDR1 and CDR2 are LNHDA and SQIVND (reference sequence). The CDR3 runs to 16 residues. This CDR3 is CASSPAAGVSTDTQYF. In nucleotides, the CDR3 is TGTGCCAGTAGTCCCGCAGCGGGTGTTAGCACAGATACGCAGTATTTT.

The count of this clone is one. The DNA of the CDR3 is TGCGCCAGCAGCTTGCAAGGACAGGCAACTAATGAAAAACTGTTTTTT. Protein: CASSLQGQATNEKLFF. This rearrangement joins TRBV5-1 to TRBJ1-4; TRBD1 agrees at 7 bases. The CDR3 has 16 residues. Trimming at V came to 1 base and at J to 0 bases, leaving 3 bases not matched to a gene. Germline assignment: CDR1 SGHRS and CDR2 YFSETQ.